Listed here are 18 T cell receptor beta chains from one sample, sequenced in a study of shared clonotypes between healthy human individuals. The data were produced by immunoSEQ multiplex PCR, yet TCRdb's version contains in-frame clones alone and is incomplete. This repertoire shows about 1.1 million clones, 60% to 85% found once; its top ten account for about 0.94%. The sequenced sample consisted of memory CD4+ T cells from PBMCs. Subset noted: CD45RA-negative fraction. Every receptor here comes from a man aged 18 to 29 in good health. Some clones in this sample may be carry-over from other donors' samples.

The chain employs TRBV4-3 and TRBJ1-4; possibly TRBD1 for D (5 bases). With 0 bases removed from V and 7 bases from J, the gap between germline ends came to 12 bases. This CDR3 is built from 15 residues. CDR1 and CDR2 (germline): LGHNA, YSLEER. CDR3 nucleotides: TGCGCCAGCAGCCAAGATGGGCAGGGAGGTGAAAAACTGTTTTTT. It is translated as CASSQDGQGGEKLFF.

The chain combines TRBV7-2 with TRBJ1-4; D not certain. The length of the CDR3 is 13 residues. V lost 4 bases and J lost 0, with 3 bases in between. CDR1 and CDR2 from the germline V gene are SGHTA and FQGNSA. The CDR3 region is CASSYATNEKLFF. The CDR3 DNA is TGTGCCAGCAGCTACGCAACTAATGAAAAACTGTTTTTT.

DNA of the CDR3: TGTGCCAGCAGCTTATCCGTTTCGGGCGAGCAGTACTTC. Protein: CASSLSVSGEQYF. V and J are TRBV11-2 and TRBJ2-7; D ambiguous. The CDR3 sequence is 13 residues long. Germline V gene sequence: CDR1 SGHAT, CDR2 FQNNGV. With 2 bases removed from V and 6 bases from J, the gap between germline ends came to 11 bases.

The chain employs TRBV7-2 and TRBJ1-4; TRBD1 might be the D (6 bases). Germline V gene lookup returns CDR1 SGHTA and CDR2 FQGNSA. Trimming stripped 10 bases from V and 0 bases from J, with 21 bases between. This CDR3 has 17 amino acids. The CDR3 nucleotides read TGTGCCACCTCCGTCCGGGGGGCGGTTGCAACTAATGAAAAACTGTTTTTT. This gives the protein CATSVRGAVATNEKLFF.

The V call is TRBV7-6, the J call TRBJ2-2; 7 nucleotides line up with TRBD1. V lost 5 bases to trimming and J lost 6 bases; unmatched junction nucleotides: 6. Per germline, CDR1 SGHVS and CDR2 FNYEAQ. The CDR3 totals 14 residues. CDR3 region: CASSEQGLAGELFF. DNA for the CDR3: TGTGCCAGCAGCGAACAGGGGTTGGCCGGGGAGCTGTTTTTT.

The table lists this clone with a few counts. The V and J genes are TRBV5-4 and TRBJ1-2; D is unresolved. V shed 0 bases and J shed 4 bases, with 16 bases lying between them. This CDR3 comprises 16 residues. Germline V gene data show CDR1 as SGHNT and CDR2 as YYREEE (reference sequence). The CDR3 sequence is CASSLERVDPIYGYTF. In DNA, the CDR3 is TGTGCCAGCAGCTTGGAACGGGTCGACCCTATCTATGGCTACACCTTC.

This clone was seen repeatedly, ten times or more. The chain combines TRBV2 with TRBJ2-5; no firm D call. The CDR3 contains 12 residues. Germline CDR1 and CDR2: SNHLY and FYNNEI. Trimming cost V 8 bases and J 5 bases, with 12 bases left between them. The CDR3 DNA reads as TGTGCCAGCGCCCTAGATGCGGAGACCCAGTACTTC. It is translated as CASALDAETQYF.

The chain couples TRBV5-1 to TRBJ2-7; D is uncertain. Trimming left V 7 bases short and J 3 bases short, with 17 bases between. Germline CDR1 reads SGHRS; CDR2 reads YFSETQ. The CDR3 has 14 residues. The CDR3 DNA is TGCGCCAGCCGTCGTTCGGGCGAGTTCTACGAGCAGTACTTC. Amino acid sequence: CASRRSGEFYEQYF.

J is TRBJ1-2 and V is TRBV19; 11 nucleotides match TRBD1. The junction had 10 bases not matched to a gene; V was cut back by 6 bases and J by 10 bases. The germline V gene encodes CDR1 LNHDA and CDR2 SQIVND (reference sequence). The CDR3 covers 14 residues. CDR3: CASSYGDGQGAYTF. Here the CDR3 DNA reads TGTGCCAGTAGCTACGGGGACGGACAGGGGGCCTACACCTTC.

The chain employs TRBV9 and TRBJ1-3; perhaps TRBD1 as D (5 bases). V was clipped by 0 bases and J by 4 bases, with 14 bases between them. Germline assignment: CDR1 SGDLS and CDR2 YYNGEE. The CDR3 has 16 amino acids. The CDR3 nucleotides read TGTGCCAGCAGCGTAGGGGGCCCATGGGGCGGAAACACCATATATTTT. This codes for CASSVGGPWGGNTIYF.

V usage is TRBV18 and J usage is TRBJ2-1; 10 bases align to TRBD2. Looked up from germline, CDR1 is KGHSH and CDR2 is LQKENI. The trim removed 2 bases at V and 6 bases at J, leaving 10 bases unmatched. This CDR3 region has 17 residues. Here the CDR3 reads CASSPRAAGGRANEQFF. The CDR3 DNA reads as TGTGCCAGCTCACCAAGGGCAGCGGGAGGGCGGGCCAATGAGCAGTTCTTC.

V and J are TRBV28 and TRBJ2-7; 7 nucleotides line up with TRBD2. J was trimmed by 5 bases and V by 3 bases; bases with no gene match: 7. The CDR3 is 14 amino acids. From germline, CDR1 is MDHEN and CDR2 SYDVKM. The CDR3 here is CASSLGGTSHEQYF. The CDR3 DNA reads as TGTGCCAGCAGTTTGGGAGGGACGTCCCACGAGCAGTACTTC.

The rearrangement links TRBV18 to TRBJ1-5; 9 bases agree with TRBD1. CDR3 length: 15 residues. In germline, CDR1 is KGHSH, CDR2 LQKENI. With V trimmed by 3 bases and J by 5 bases, 5 bases remained unmatched. The CDR3 nucleotides read TGTGCCAGCTCACCCGGGACAGGGTGGGATCAGCCCCAGCATTTT. This gives the protein CASSPGTGWDQPQHF.

The rearrangement joins TRBV2 to TRBJ2-2; TRBD1 agrees at 9 bases. With 4 bases clipped from V and 4 bases from J, the junction kept 4 bases outside the gene matches. Germline V gives CDR1 SNHLY, CDR2 FYNNEI. The length of the CDR3 is 15 residues. CDR3 DNA sequence: TGTGCCAGCAGTGGTCCGGGACAGGGCACCGGGGAGCTGTTTTTT. Amino acids: CASSGPGQGTGELFF.

The chain has TRBV4-1 and TRBJ2-5, with 7 positions matching TRBD2. The CDR3 is made up of 16 amino acids. CDR1 and CDR2 from the germline V gene are MGHRA and YSYEKL. V lost 0 bases and J lost 5; bases outside the gene matches: 9. CDR3 region: CASSQDRGQGGETQYF. CDR3 sequence (DNA): TGCGCCAGCAGCCAAGATCGAGGGCAGGGAGGGGAGACCCAGTACTTC.

The CDR3 sequence: CASSQTFANTGELFF. CDR3 nucleotides: TGTGCCAGCAGCCAGACCTTCGCGAACACCGGGGAGCTGTTTTTT. The V gene is TRBV14, the J gene TRBJ2-2; D not certain. Germline CDR1 and CDR2: SGHDN and FVKESK. V lost 3 bases to trimming and J lost 0 bases, with 8 bases between them. CDR3 length equals 15 residues.

This clone was seen a few times. The chain joins TRBV6-6 to TRBJ2-5, with 8 bases lining up with TRBD2. Germline CDR1 reads MNHNY; CDR2 reads SVGAGI (reference sequence). The CDR3 spans 16 residues. Trimming removed 2 bases from V and 5 bases from J; junction bases left unmatched: 10. CDR3 residues: CASSYGGSGNQETQYF. The CDR3 DNA is TGTGCCAGCAGTTACGGAGGTAGCGGGAATCAGGAGACCCAGTACTTC.

On this clone: Other nucleotide sequences from this sample produce the same CDR3. V gene TRBV5-1 combines with J gene TRBJ2-7, with 12 bases aligning to TRBD2. The length of the CDR3 is 14 residues. Germline V gives CDR1 SGHRS, CDR2 YFSETQ. After removal of 4 bases from V and 2 bases from J, the junction contained 1 base not matched to a gene. The CDR3 loop reads CASSRTSGTYEQYF. The CDR3 DNA follows: TGCGCCAGCAGCCGGACTAGCGGGACCTACGAGCAGTACTTC.